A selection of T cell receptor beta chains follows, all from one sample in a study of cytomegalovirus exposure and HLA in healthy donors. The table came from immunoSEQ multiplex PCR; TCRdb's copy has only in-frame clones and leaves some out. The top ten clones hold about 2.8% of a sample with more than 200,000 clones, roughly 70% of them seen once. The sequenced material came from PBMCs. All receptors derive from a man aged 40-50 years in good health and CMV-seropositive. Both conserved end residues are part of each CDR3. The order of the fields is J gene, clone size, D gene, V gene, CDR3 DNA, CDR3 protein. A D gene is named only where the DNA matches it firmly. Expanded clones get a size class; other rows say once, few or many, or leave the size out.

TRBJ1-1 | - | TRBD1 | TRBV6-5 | TGTGCCAGCAGCCTGACAGGGGGAGGGACTGAAGCTTTCTTT | CASSLTGGGTEAFF
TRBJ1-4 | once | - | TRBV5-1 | TGCGCCAGCAGCGTGGACAGCCCTAATGAAAAACTGTTTTTT | CASSVDSPNEKLFF
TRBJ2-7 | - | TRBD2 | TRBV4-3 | TGCGCCAGCAGCCAAGAGGGGCCGGGACTAGCGGGGGCCTACGAGCAGTACTTC | CASSQEGPGLAGAYEQYF
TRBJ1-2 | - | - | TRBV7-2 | TGTGCCAGCAGCTTAGAGGCAGGGCTCGCTGGCTACACCTTC | CASSLEAGLAGYTF
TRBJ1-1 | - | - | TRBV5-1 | TGCGCCAGCAGCAATGAAATTACAGGGTATGACACTGAAGCTTTCTTT | CASSNEITGYDTEAFF
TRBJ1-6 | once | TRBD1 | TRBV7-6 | TGTGCCAGCAGCCCACAGGGGAATAATTCACCCCTCCACTTT | CASSPQGNNSPLHF
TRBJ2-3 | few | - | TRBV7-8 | TGTGCCAGCAGCTTTGAGCGGGGCACAGATACGCAGTATTTT | CASSFERGTDTQYF
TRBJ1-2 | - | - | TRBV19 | TGTGCCAGTACGAGAACAGGGTCGGACTATGGCTACACCTTC | CASTRTGSDYGYTF
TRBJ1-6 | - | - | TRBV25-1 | TGTGCCAGCAAGGTCGGGGGGGCGGAATTCCATTCACCCCTCCACTTT | CASKVGGAEFHSPLHF
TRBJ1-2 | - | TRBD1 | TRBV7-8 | TGTGCCAGCAGCCCGTCGACAGGGAGTTATAACTATGGCTACACCTTC | CASSPSTGSYNYGYTF
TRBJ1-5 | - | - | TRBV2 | TGTGCCAGCAGTGAAAGAGGTCAGCCCCAGCATTTT | CASSERGQPQHF